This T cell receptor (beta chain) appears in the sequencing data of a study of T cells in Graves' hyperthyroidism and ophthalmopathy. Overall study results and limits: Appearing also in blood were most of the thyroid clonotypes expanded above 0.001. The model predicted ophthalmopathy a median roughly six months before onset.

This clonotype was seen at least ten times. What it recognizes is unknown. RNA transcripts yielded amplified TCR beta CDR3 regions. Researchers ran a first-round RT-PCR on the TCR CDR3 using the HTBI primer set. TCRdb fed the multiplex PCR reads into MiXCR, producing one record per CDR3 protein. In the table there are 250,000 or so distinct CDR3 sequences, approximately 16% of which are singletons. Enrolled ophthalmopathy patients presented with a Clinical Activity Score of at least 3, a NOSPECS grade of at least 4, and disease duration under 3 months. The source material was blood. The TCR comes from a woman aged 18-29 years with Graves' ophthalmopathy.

Here the CDR3 reads CASSPHYRGVDTEAFF. CDR3 DNA sequence: TGTGCCAGCAGTCCTCATTACAGGGGAGTAGACACTGAAGCTTTCTTT. This sequence joins TRBV28 and TRBJ1-1; 7 bases are a match to TRBD1. Germline CDR1 and CDR2: MDHEN and SYDVKM. J gave up 3 bases and V 5 bases, and 12 bases lay outside the gene matches. The CDR3 has 16 residues.